The present TCR beta chain was sequenced within a study of cytomegalovirus exposure and HLA in healthy donors. General observations from the study: A likely sequencing artifact accounted for one observed cluster of highly shared sequence variants.

J was trimmed by 1 base and V by 1 base; bases with no gene match: 14. The CDR3 has 19 residues. Germline V lookup: CDR1 SQVTM, CDR2 ANQGSEA. The PCR employed 60 Vbeta primers together with 13 Jbeta primers. Produced via immunoSEQ multiplex PCR; TCRdb's table is partial and in-frame only. The table lists about 190,000 clones, roughly four fifths of them singletons, with 3% to 4% in the top ten. A note on this clone: What it recognizes is unknown.

The TCR comes from a woman aged 25-40 years in good health and CMV-seropositive. Material for sequencing was PBMCs. This chain links TRBV29-1 with TRBJ2-3; 10 bases are a match to TRBD2. CDR3 DNA: TGCAGCGTTGAAGTACTTAGGGGGAGCGGGAGGGGACGCACAGATACGCAGTATTTT. It encodes CSVEVLRGSGRGRTDTQYF.